These T cell receptor beta chains were read from a single sample in a study of blood T cell repertoires in COVID-19. Here immunoSEQ multiplex PCR was the method, and the copy in TCRdb shows in-frame clones only, minus some. The table lists a few hundred thousand clones, 84% of them singletons. Sequenced sample: peripheral blood. These receptors were collected from a woman aged 55 to 70 who had recovered from COVID-19. Each CDR3 is given with its conserved first and last residue. D genes are given only for firm matches. Where a row states a size, it is once, few, many or the class of an expanded clone; other rows omit it.

CDR3nt	CDR3aa	abundance	d_gene	v_gene	j_gene
TGTGCCAGCAGCGTAGAAAAAGAGACAGATACGCAGTATTTT	CASSVEKETDTQYF	.	.	TRBV9	TRBJ2-3
TGTGCCAGCAGCGCTGCTAGCGGGGGGGCTGGAGAGACCCAGTACTTC	CASSAASGGAGETQYF	.	TRBD2	TRBV5-4	TRBJ2-5
TGTGCCAGCTCACCGAATGCGGGGGAATATGGCTACACCTTC	CASSPNAGEYGYTF	.	.	TRBV18	TRBJ1-2
TGTGCCAGCAGTTACGCGACAGGGCATGGGGGCTACACCTTC	CASSYATGHGGYTF	.	TRBD1	TRBV6-5	TRBJ1-2
TGCGCCAGCAGCTTGGGGCAGCGGGGGGGATCGGTGAATGAGCAGTTCTTC	CASSLGQRGGSVNEQFF	.	TRBD2	TRBV5-1	TRBJ2-1
TGTGCCACCAGTGTCGGAGAGGGCAAGGGCTACACCTTC	CATSVGEGKGYTF	.	.	TRBV24-1	TRBJ1-2
TGTGCCGGTACCCCAGGAGGGATCTATGGCTACACCTTC	CAGTPGGIYGYTF	.	.	TRBV30	TRBJ1-2
TGTGCCAGCAGTTACTCCGGGACTTATAATTCACCCCTCCACTTT	CASSYSGTYNSPLHF	once	.	TRBV6-2/TRBV6-3	TRBJ1-6
TGTGCCAGCAGTCCCGGGATGAACACTGAAGCTTTCTTT	CASSPGMNTEAFF	.	.	TRBV6-5	TRBJ1-1
TGTGCCAGCAGCTTATCAGGGCCCGGGTACAATGAGCAGTTCTTC	CASSLSGPGYNEQFF	.	.	TRBV7-2	TRBJ2-1
TGTGCCAGCAGTGGGACTAGCGGGGACTCCTACAATGAGCAGTTCTTC	CASSGTSGDSYNEQFF	.	TRBD2	TRBV6-6	TRBJ2-1
TGTGCCAGCAGCCAAGATAGCCAAGGGAGGAATGGCTACACCTTC	CASSQDSQGRNGYTF	.	.	TRBV3-1/TRBV3-2	TRBJ1-2
TGTGCCAGCAGCCCACAGGGGGCGGGACGGGATGGCTACACCTTC	CASSPQGAGRDGYTF	.	TRBD1	TRBV3-1/TRBV3-2	TRBJ1-2
TGTGCCAGCAGCCGCTGGACAGGCGTCACTGAAGCTTTCTTT	CASSRWTGVTEAFF	.	TRBD1	TRBV5-6	TRBJ1-1
TGTGCCAGCAGCTTAGGGACTAGCGGAGATACGCAGTATTTT	CASSLGTSGDTQYF	.	TRBD2	TRBV11-3	TRBJ2-3
TGTGCCAGCACCTTCAGGGGTAGGACTGAAGCTTTCTTT	CASTFRGRTEAFF	.	.	TRBV12-3/TRBV12-4	TRBJ1-1
TGTGCCAGCAGCCCAGGGGGCAACACCGGGGAGCTGTTTTTT	CASSPGGNTGELFF	.	TRBD1	TRBV5-6	TRBJ2-2
TGTGCCAGCAGCCAGGGGGGTAGCGGGGACCGAGAGACCCAGTACTTC	CASSQGGSGDRETQYF	few	TRBD2	TRBV3-1/TRBV3-2	TRBJ2-5
TGTGCCAGCAGCGTAGCGAGAGGAAGCTACACCTTC	CASSVARGSYTF	.	.	TRBV9	TRBJ1-2
TGTGCCAGCCAGGGTCTCAATCAGCCCCAGCATTTT	CASQGLNQPQHF	.	.	TRBV27	TRBJ1-5
TGTGCCAGCAGCTATGAGGGCGAGCAGTACTTC	CASSYEGEQYF	once	.	TRBV7-9	TRBJ2-7
TGTGCCAGCAGTGCTACCTTAGGACAGTCTAACTATGGCTACACCTTC	CASSATLGQSNYGYTF	.	.	TRBV2	TRBJ1-2
TGTGCCAGCAGTTGGACAGCCTCTGGAAACACCATATATTTT	CASSWTASGNTIYF	.	.	TRBV27	TRBJ1-3
TGTGCCAGCAGCCCGACATTAGGTGAGCAGTTCTTC	CASSPTLGEQFF	.	.	TRBV11-3	TRBJ2-1
TGTGCCAGCTCCCTCACAAAAAGTACGCAGTATTTT	CASSLTKSTQYF	.	.	TRBV19	TRBJ2-3
TGTGCCAGCAGCCAAGATTGGGACAACCCAAGGACCGGGGAGCTGTTTTTT	CASSQDWDNPRTGELFF	.	.	TRBV3-1/TRBV3-2	TRBJ2-2
TGTGCCAGCAGCCAATCGGTTAAAAACATTCAGTACTTC	CASSQSVKNIQYF	.	.	TRBV2	TRBJ2-4
TGTGCCAGCAGCTTGAGGGGTCACCAAGAGACCCAGTACTTC	CASSLRGHQETQYF	.	.	TRBV5-8	TRBJ2-5
TGCGCCAGCAGCCAGTTTAGCGGGTTGATCTACGAGCAGTACTTC	CASSQFSGLIYEQYF	.	TRBD2	TRBV4-3	TRBJ2-7
TGTGCCAGCGGACGGGGGGGCACTGAAGCTTTCTTT	CASGRGGTEAFF	.	.	TRBV6-5	TRBJ1-1
TGTGCCAGCAGCACCGACAGGGGGGAAGGTGAGCAGTTCTTC	CASSTDRGEGEQFF	.	TRBD1	TRBV11-3	TRBJ2-1
TGTGCCAGCAGCTTGGGTGCGGGGGGCCTGTACGAGCAGTACTTC	CASSLGAGGLYEQYF	.	TRBD2	TRBV7-2	TRBJ2-7